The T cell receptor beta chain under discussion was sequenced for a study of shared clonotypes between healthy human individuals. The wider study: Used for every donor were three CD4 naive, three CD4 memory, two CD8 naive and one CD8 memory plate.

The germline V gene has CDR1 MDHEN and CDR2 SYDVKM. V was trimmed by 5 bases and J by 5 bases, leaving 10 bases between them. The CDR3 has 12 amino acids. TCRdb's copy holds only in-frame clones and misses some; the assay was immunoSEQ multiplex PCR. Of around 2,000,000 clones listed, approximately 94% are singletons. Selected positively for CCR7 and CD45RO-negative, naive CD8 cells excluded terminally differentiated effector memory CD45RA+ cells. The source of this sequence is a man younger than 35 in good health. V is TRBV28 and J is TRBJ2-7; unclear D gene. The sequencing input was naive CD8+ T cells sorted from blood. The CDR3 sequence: CASSRWVDEQYF. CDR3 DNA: TGTGCCAGCAGTCGGTGGGTTGACGAGCAGTACTTC.